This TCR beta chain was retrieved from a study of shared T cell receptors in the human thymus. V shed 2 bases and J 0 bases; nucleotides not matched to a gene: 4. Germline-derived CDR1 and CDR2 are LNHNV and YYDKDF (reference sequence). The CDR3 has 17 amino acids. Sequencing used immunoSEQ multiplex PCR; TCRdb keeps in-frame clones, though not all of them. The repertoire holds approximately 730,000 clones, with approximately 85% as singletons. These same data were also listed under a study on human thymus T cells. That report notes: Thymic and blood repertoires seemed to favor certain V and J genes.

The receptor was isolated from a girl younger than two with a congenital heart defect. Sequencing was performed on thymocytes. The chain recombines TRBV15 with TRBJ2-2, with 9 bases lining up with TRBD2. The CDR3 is CATSRPAGGANTGELFF. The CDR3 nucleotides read TGTGCCACCAGCAGACCAGCGGGGGGAGCGAACACCGGGGAGCTGTTTTTT.